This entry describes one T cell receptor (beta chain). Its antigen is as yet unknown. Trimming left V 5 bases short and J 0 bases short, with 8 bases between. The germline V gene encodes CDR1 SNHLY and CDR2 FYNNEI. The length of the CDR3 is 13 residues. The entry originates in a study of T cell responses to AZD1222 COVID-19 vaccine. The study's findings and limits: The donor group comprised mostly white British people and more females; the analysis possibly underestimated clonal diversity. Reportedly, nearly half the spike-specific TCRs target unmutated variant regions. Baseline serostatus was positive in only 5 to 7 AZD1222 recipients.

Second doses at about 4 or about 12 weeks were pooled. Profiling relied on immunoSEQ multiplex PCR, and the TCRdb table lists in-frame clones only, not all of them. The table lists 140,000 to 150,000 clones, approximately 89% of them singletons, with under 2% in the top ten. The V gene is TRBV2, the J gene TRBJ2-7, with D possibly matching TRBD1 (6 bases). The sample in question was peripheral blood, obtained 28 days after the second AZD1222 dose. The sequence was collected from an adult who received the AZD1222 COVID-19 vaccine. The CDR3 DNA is TGTGCCAGCAGTATCAGGGGCTCCTACGAGCAGTACTTC. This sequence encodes CASSIRGSYEQYF. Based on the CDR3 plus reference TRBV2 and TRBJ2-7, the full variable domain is EPEVTQTPSHQVTQMGQEVILRCVPISNHLYFYWYRQILGQKVEFLVSFYNNEISEKSEIFDDQFSVERPDGSNFTLKIRSTKLEDSAMYFCASSIRGSYEQYFGPGTRLTVT.